Sequencing of this T cell receptor beta chain was carried out in a study of beta chain features in type 1 diabetes. Every bit of the isolated RNA underwent reverse transcription, so sequencing read expressed TCRB transcripts. Profiling relied on immunoSEQ multiplex PCR, and the TCRdb table lists in-frame clones only, not all of them. The sample includes some 410,000 clones, more than 11% seen only once; the top ten take less than 0.04%. This CDR3 contains 14 residues. From germline, CDR1 is SGHTA and CDR2 FQGNSA. V was clipped by 7 bases and J by 6 bases, with 15 bases between them. The chain is built from TRBV7-2 and TRBJ2-2, with a possible D match to TRBD1 (5 bases). This TCR was sampled from a man aged 25 to 40 in good health. The sequencing sample was made of naive CD4+ T cells from blood. This CDR3 reads CASNQGWVAGELFF. As DNA, the CDR3 is TGTGCCAGCAACCAGGGATGGGTTGCCGGGGAGCTGTTTTTT.